The TCR beta chain described here comes from a study of T-cell reconstitution after alpha-beta-depleted transplantation in children. This clonotype was picked up many times. The antigen is unknown. Construction of the TCRbeta library involved unique molecular identifiers. TCRdb redid the calling of the PCR reads with MiXCR, one entry per CDR3 protein. The sample consists of roughly 250,000 distinct CDR3 sequences, 6.5% to 10% of them appearing once. Germline V gives CDR1 SGHTA, CDR2 FQGTGA. The V gene end was trimmed by 2 bases and the J gene end by 7 bases; junction bases not matched to a gene: 13. The CDR3 totals 17 residues. Study-level results: A year had passed since transplant, and T-cell counts and diversity by then came mostly from newly produced T cells. Some patients showed high day-60 TCRbeta diversity, which derived from surviving recipient T cells and thymic progenitors. Several hundred expanded graft clones reportedly gave rise to the alpha-beta T cells present about two months after transplant.

Sequenced material: PBMCs, mostly from graft donor cells, taken 180 days after TCRalphabeta/CD19-depleted stem cell transplant. The TCR sequence derives from a male patient younger than 18 who had a stem cell transplant for acute lymphoblastic leukemia, so the T cells may come from the graft donor. The chain employs TRBV7-3 and TRBJ2-1; 8 bases match TRBD2. CDR3 protein: CASSLGPWGLGANEQFF. The DNA of the CDR3 is TGTGCCAGCAGCTTAGGTCCCTGGGGACTAGGGGCTAATGAGCAGTTCTTC.